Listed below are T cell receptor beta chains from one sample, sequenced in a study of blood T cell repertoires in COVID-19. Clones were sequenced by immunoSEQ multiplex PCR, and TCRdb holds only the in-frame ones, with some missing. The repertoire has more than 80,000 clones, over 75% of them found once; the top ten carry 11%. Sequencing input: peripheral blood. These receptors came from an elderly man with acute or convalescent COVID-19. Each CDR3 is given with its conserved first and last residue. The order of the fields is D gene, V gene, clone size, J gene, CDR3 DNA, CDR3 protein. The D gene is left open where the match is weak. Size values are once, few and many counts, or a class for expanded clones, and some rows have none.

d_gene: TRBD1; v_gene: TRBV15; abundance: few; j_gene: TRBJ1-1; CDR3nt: TGTGCCACCAGCAGAGTGACAGGGCTTAACACTGAAGCTTTCTTT; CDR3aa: CATSRVTGLNTEAFF
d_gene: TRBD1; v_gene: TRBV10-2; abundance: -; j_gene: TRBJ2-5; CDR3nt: TGCGCCAGCAGTGGGAACAGGGGGCGATTTGAGACCCAGTACTTC; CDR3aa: CASSGNRGRFETQYF
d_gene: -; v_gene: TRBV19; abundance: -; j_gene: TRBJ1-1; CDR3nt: TGTGCCAGTAGTAGCCTCGGGGGGAACACTGAAGCTTTCTTT; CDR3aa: CASSSLGGNTEAFF
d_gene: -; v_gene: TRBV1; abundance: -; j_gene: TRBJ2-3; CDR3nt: TGCACCAGCAGCCAAGATCGGGGGACCGACACAGATACGCAGTATTTT; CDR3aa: CTSSQDRGTDTDTQYF
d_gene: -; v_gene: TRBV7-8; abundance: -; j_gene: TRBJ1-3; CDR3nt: TGTGCCAGCAGCTTGGTTACAGGGTACGGTGGAAACACCATATATTTT; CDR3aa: CASSLVTGYGGNTIYF
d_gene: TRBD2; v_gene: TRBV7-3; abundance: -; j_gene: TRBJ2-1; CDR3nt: TGTGCCAGCAGCTCCTGGACTAGCGGGAGCAATGAGCAGTTCTTC; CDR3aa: CASSSWTSGSNEQFF
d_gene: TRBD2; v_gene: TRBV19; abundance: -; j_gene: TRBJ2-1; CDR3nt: TGTGCCAGTAGTATAGACCGGGAGGGCCTTTACAATGAGCAGTTCTTC; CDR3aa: CASSIDREGLYNEQFF
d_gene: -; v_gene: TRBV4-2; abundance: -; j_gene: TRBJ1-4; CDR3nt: TGTGCCAGCAGCCAAGCTCAGGATTCGGGGGTTGGCAATGAAAAACTGTTTTTT; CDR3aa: CASSQAQDSGVGNEKLFF
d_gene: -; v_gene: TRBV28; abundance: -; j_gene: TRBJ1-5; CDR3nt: TGTGCCAGCAGTTTAATCCGGGGCGCGGGGATCGGCAATCAGCCCCAGCATTTT; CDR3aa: CASSLIRGAGIGNQPQHF
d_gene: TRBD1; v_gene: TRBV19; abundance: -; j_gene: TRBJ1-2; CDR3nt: TGTGCCAGTAGTGTCGGGACAGGGAATGGCTACACCTTC; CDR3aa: CASSVGTGNGYTF
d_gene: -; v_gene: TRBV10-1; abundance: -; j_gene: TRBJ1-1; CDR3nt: TGCGCCAGCGACAGGCGGGGGGCATACACTGAAGCTTTCTTT; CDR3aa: CASDRRGAYTEAFF
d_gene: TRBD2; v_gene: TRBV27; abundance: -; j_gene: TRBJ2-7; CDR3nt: TGTGCCAGCAGCCGGGGACTAGCGGATTCCTACGAGCAGTACTTC; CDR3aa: CASSRGLADSYEQYF
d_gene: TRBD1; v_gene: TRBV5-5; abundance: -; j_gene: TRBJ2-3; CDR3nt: TGTGCCAGCAGCTGGGACAGGGGGACAGATACGCAGTATTTT; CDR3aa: CASSWDRGTDTQYF
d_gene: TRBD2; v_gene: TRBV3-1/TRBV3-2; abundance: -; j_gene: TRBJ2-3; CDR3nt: TGTGCCAGCAGCCTTAATCGACTAGCGGGAGGGGCAGATACGCAGTATTTT; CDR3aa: CASSLNRLAGGADTQYF
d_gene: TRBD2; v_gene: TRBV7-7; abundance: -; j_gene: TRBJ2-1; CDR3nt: TGTGCCAGCAGCTTAGAGGCGGGGGGTTACAATGAGCAGTTCTTC; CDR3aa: CASSLEAGGYNEQFF
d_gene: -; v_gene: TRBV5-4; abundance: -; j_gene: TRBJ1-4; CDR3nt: TGTGCCAGCAGCTTGACAGGGACCGCAACTAATGAAAAACTGTTTTTT; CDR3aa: CASSLTGTATNEKLFF
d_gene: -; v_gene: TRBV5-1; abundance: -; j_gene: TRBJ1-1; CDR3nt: TGCGCCAGCAGTTACGGGGGGTACACTGAAGCTTTCTTT; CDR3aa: CASSYGGYTEAFF
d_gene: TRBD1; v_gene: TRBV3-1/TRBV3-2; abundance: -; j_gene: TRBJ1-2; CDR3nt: TGTGCCAGCAGCCAACGGACAGGGGGCATCTATGGCTACACCTTC; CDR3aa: CASSQRTGGIYGYTF
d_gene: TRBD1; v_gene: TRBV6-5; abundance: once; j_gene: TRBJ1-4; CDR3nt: TGTGCCAGCAGTCCTCAGGGGGCCGGTGAAAAACTGTTTTTT; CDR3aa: CASSPQGAGEKLFF
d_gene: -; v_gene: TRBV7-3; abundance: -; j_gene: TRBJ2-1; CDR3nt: TGTGCCAGCAGCTTTAGCCACTACAATGAGCAGTTCTTC; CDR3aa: CASSFSHYNEQFF
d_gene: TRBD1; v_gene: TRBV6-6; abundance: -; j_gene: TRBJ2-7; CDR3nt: TGTGCCAGCAGTTCGGGATTACAGGGGGGCGAGCAGTACTTC; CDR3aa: CASSSGLQGGEQYF
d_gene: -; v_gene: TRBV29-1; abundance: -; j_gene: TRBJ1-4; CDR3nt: TGCAGCGTTGCGGGGGCTAATGAAAAACTGTTTTTT; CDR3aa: CSVAGANEKLFF
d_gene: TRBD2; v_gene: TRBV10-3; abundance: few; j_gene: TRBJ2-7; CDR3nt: TGTGCCATCAGTGAGTCGAGCGCGGGAGAATGGCAGTACTTC; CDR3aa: CAISESSAGEWQYF
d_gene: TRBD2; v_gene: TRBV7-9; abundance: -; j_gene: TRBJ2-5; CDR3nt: TGTGCCAGCAGCGTCGGGACTAGCGGAGCAACCCAGTACTTC; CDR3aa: CASSVGTSGATQYF
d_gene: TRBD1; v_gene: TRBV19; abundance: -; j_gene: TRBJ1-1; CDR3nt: TGTGCCAGTAGAACTCAGGGGGCGCGTAACACTGAAGCTTTCTTT; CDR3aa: CASRTQGARNTEAFF
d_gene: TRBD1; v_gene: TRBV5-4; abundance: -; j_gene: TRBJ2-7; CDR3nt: TGTGCCAGCAGCTTGGACAGGGGGCCCACCTACGAGCAGTACTTC; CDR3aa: CASSLDRGPTYEQYF
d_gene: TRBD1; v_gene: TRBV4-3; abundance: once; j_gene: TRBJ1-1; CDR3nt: TGCGCCAGCAGCCCGGGACAGGGTAAGGGTGACACTGAAGCTTTCTTT; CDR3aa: CASSPGQGKGDTEAFF
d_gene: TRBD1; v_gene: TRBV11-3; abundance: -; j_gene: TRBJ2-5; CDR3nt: TGTGCCAGCAGCCGGGGACAGGGAGAGCAAGAGACCCAGTACTTC; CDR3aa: CASSRGQGEQETQYF
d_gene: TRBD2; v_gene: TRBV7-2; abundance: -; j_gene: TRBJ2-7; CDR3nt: TGTGCCAGCAGCCTACGGACTAGCGGGAGATCCGAGCAGTACTTC; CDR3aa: CASSLRTSGRSEQYF
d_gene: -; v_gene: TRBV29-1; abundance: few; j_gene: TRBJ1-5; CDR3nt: TGCAGCGTTGAAGAGGACAGATATCAGCCCCAGCATTTT; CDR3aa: CSVEEDRYQPQHF
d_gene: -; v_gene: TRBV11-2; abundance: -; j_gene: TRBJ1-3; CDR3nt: TGTGCCAGCAGCTTAGACCGGGAATCTGGAAACACCATATATTTT; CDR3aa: CASSLDRESGNTIYF
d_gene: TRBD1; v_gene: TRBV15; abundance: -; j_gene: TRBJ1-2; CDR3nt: TGTGCCACCAGCAGAGATGGAAAGGGGGCGCCTAACTATGGCTACACCTTC; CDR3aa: CATSRDGKGAPNYGYTF
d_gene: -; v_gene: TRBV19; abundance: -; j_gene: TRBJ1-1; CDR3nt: TGTGCCAGTAGTATTTATAACAGTGAAGCTTTCTTT; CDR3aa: CASSIYNSEAFF
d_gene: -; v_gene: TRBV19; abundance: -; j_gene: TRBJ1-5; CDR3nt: TGTGCCAGTACCACAGGGTTCGGCAGCAATCAGCCCCAGCATTTT; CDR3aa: CASTTGFGSNQPQHF
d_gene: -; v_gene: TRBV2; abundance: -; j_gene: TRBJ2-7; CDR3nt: TGTGCCAGCACTATCAGGGATATCGAGCAGTACTTC; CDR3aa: CASTIRDIEQYF
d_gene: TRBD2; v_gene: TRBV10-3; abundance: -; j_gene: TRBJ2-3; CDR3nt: TGTGCCATCAGCTCGGGACTAGCGGGAGTGACAGATACGCAGTATTTT; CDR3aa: CAISSGLAGVTDTQYF
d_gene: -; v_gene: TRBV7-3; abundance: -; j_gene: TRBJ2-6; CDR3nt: TGTGCCAGCAGGTTACAGGGAACTGGGGCCAACGTCCTGACTTTC; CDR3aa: CASRLQGTGANVLTF
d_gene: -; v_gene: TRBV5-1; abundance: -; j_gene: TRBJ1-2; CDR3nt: TGCGCCAGCAGCTCGGGGGGCGCTTATGGCTACACCTTC; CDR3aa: CASSSGGAYGYTF
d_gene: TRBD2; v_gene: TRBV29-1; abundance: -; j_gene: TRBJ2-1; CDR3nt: TGCAGCGTGGGTCGGACTAGCGGGAGCGACAATGAGCAGTTCTTC; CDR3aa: CSVGRTSGSDNEQFF
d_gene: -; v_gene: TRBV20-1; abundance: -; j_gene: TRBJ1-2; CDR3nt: TGCAGTGCTAGTGGTCCGAACTATGGCTACACCTTC; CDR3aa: CSASGPNYGYTF
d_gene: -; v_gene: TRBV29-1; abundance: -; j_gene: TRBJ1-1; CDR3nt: TGCAGCGTTGAAGCCACTCCGAACACTGAAGCTTTCTTT; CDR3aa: CSVEATPNTEAFF
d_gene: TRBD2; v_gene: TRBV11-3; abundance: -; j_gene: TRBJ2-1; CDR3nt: TGTGCCAGCAGCCTCGGACTAGCGAATGAGCAGTTCTTC; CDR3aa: CASSLGLANEQFF
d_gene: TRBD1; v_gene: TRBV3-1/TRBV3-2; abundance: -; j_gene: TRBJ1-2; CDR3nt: TGTGCCAGCAGCCCATATCCTTCTCAGGGACAGAACTATGGCTACACCTTC; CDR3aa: CASSPYPSQGQNYGYTF
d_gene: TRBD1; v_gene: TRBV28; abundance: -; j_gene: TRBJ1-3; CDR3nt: TGTGCCAGCAGTGCTAACAGGGGCGTTAGCTCTGGAAACACCATATATTTT; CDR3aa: CASSANRGVSSGNTIYF
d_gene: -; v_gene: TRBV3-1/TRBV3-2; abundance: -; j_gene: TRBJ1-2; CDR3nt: TGTGCCAGCAGCCAAGGACCCATCAGTGGGGCAAATGGGTGGCGTGGCTACACCTTC; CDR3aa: CASSQGPISGANGWRGYTF
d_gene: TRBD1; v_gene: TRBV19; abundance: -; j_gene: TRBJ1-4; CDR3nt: TGTGCCAGTAGTATCGGGACAGGGGCTGAAAAACTGTTTTTT; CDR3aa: CASSIGTGAEKLFF
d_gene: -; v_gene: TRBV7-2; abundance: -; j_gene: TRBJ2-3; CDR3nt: TGTGCCAGCAGCTTGTCTTACACAGATACGCAGTATTTT; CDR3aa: CASSLSYTDTQYF
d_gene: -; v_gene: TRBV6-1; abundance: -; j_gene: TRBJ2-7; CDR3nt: TGTGCCAGCAGTGAACTTGGAGGTGCAGTGTCCTCCTACGAGCAGTACTTC; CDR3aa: CASSELGGAVSSYEQYF
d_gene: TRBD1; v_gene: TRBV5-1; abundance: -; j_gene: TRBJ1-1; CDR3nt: TGCGCCAGCAGCTCGATACCGGGACAGGGGGTCACTGAAGCTTTCTTT; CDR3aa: CASSSIPGQGVTEAFF